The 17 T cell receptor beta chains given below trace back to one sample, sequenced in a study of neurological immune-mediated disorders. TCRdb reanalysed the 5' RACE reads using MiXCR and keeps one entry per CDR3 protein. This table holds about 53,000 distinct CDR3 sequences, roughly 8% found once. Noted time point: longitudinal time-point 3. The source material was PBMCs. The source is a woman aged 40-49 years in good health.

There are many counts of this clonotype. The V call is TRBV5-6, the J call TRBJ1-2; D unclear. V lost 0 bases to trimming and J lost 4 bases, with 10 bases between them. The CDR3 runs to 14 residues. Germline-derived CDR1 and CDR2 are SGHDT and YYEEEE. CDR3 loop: CASSLGRVSYGYTF. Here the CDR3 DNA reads TGTGCCAGCAGCTTGGGCCGGGTAAGCTATGGCTACACCTTC.

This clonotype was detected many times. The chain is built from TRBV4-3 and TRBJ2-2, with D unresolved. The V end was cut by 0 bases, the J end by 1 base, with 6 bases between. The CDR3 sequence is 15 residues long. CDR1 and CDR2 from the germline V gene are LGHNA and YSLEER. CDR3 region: CASSQDGVNTGELFF. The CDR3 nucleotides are TGCGCCAGCAGCCAAGATGGTGTGAACACCGGGGAGCTGTTTTTT.

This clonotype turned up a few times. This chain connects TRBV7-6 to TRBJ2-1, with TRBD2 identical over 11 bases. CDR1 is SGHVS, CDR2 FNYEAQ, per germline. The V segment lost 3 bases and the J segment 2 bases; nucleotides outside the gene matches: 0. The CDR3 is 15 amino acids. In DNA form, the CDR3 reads TGTGCCAGCAGCTTTAGCGGGGGGGCCTACAATGAGCAGTTCTTC. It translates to CASSFSGGAYNEQFF.

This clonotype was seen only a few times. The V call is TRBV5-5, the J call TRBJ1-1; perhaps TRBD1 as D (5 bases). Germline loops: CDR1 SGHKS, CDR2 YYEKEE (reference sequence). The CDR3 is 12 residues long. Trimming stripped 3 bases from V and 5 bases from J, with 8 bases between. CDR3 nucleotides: TGTGCCAGCAGCTATTACAGGACTGAAGCTTTCTTT. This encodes CASSYYRTEAFF.

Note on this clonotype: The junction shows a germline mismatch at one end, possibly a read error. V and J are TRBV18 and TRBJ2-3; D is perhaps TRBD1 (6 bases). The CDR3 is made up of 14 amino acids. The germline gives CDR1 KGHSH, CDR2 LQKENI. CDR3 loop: CASSPMDSPDTKYF. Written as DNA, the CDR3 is TGTGCCAGCTCACCAATGGACAGTCCAGATACGAAGTATTTT. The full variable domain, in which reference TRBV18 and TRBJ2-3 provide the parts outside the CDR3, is NAGVMQNPRHLVRRRGQEARLRCSPMKGHSHVYWYRQLPEEGLKFMVYLQKENIIDESGMPKERFSAEFPKEGPSILRIQQVVRGDSAAYFCASSPMDSPDTKYFGPGTRLTVL.

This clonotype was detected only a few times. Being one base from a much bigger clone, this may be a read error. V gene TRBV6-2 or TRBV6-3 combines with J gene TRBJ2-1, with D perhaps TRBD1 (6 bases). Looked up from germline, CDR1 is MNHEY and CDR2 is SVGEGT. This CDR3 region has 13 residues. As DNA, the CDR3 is TGTGCCAGCGGAGAGGAGGCTTCGGGACACGCGGACTTC. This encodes CASGEEASGHADF.

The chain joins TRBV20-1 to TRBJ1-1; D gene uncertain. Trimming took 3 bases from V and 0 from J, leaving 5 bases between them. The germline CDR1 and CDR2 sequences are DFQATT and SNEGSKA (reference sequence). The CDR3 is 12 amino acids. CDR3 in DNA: TGCAGTGCTAGTGTGGTGAACACTGAAGCTTTCTTT. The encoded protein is CSASVVNTEAFF.

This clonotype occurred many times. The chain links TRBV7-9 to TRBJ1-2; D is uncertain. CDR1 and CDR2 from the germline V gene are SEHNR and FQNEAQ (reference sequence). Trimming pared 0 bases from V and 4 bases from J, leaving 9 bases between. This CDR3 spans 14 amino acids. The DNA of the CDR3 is TGTGCCAGCAGCTTAGCGTCCGCGATCTATGGCTACACCTTC. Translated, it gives CASSLASAIYGYTF.

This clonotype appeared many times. The CDR3 region has the DNA TGCAGTACCATGGGACAGTACTCTGGAAACACCATATATTTT. As protein: CSTMGQYSGNTIYF. This chain joins TRBV20-1 and TRBJ1-3; TRBD1 agrees at 7 bases. Germline values: CDR1 DFQATT, CDR2 SNEGSKA (reference sequence). With 8 bases clipped from V and 0 bases from J, the junction kept 7 bases outside the gene matches. The CDR3 is 14 residues long.

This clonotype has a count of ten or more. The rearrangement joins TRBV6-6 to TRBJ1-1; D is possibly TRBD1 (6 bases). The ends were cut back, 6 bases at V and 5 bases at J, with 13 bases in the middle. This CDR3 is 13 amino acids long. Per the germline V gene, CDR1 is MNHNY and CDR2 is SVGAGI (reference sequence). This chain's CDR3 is CASSYTGRTEAFF. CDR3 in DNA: TGTGCCAGCAGCTACACAGGGAGAACTGAAGCTTTCTTT.

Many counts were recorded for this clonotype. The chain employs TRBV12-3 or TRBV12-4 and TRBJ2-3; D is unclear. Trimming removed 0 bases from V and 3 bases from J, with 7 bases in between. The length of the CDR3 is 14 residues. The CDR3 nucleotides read TGTGCCAGCAGTTTAGCCAGGAGAACAGATACGCAGTATTTT. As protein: CASSLARRTDTQYF.

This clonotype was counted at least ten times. DNA for the CDR3: TGTGCCAGCAGCTTAGCAGGGGTGAGCGCTGAAGCTTTCTTT. It encodes CASSLAGVSAEAFF. The chain employs TRBV7-2 and TRBJ1-1; D is possibly TRBD1 (5 bases). Germline lookup yields CDR1 SGHTA and CDR2 FQGNSA. This CDR3 comprises 14 residues. Trimming removed 0 bases at V and 6 bases at J, with 11 bases between. The whole variable domain, remainder taken from reference TRBV7-2 and TRBJ1-1, is GAGVSQSPSNKVTEKGKDVELRCDPISGHTALYWYRQSLGQGLEFLIYFQGNSAPDKSGLPSDRFSAERTGGSVSTLTIQRTQQEDSAVYLCASSLAGVSAEAFFGQGTRLTVV.

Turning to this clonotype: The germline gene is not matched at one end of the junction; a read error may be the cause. The CDR3 nucleotides read TGCAGAGCTAGGCCAGGGGCCACTAGCGGCACTAGCACAGATACGCCGTATTTT. Protein: CRARPGATSGTSTDTPYF. The chain carries TRBV20-1 and TRBJ2-3, with 8 positions matching TRBD2. CDR3 length equals 18 residues. In germline, CDR1 is DFQATT, CDR2 SNEGSKA (reference sequence).

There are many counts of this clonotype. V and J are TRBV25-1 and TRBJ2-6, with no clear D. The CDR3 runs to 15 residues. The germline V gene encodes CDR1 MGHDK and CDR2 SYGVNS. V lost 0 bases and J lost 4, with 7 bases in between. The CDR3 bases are TGTGCCAGCAGTGAATATGGGTTAGGGGCCAACGTCCTGACTTTC. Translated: CASSEYGLGANVLTF.

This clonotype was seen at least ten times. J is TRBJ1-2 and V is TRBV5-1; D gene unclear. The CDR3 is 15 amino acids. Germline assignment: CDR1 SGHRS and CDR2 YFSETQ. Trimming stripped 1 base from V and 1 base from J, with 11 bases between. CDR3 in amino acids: CASSLSRVFNYGYTF. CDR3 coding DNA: TGCGCCAGCAGCTTGTCTCGTGTCTTTAACTATGGCTACACCTTC.

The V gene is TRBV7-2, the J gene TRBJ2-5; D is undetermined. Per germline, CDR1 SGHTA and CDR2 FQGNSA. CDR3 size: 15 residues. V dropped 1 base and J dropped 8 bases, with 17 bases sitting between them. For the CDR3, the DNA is TGTGCCAGCAGCTTAGTCGGGCAGGTCCAAAATACCCAGTACTTC. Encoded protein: CASSLVGQVQNTQYF.

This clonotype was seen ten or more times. DNA of the CDR3: TGCGCCAGCAGCCCGGACGCCCGGTACGGAAAACTGTTTTTT. This encodes CASSPDARYGKLFF. This chain uses TRBV5-1 with TRBJ1-4; D gene unclear. This CDR3 spans 14 amino acids. V was trimmed by 4 bases and J by 10 bases, leaving 17 bases between them. From germline, CDR1 is SGHRS and CDR2 YFSETQ.